The rows below give T cell receptor beta chains drawn from one sample of a study of cytomegalovirus exposure and HLA in healthy donors. The repertoire was sequenced with immunoSEQ multiplex PCR; TCRdb's copy has only in-frame clones and lacks some. Seen here are about 77,000 clones, about four fifths observed once, and the top ten hold roughly 3.5%. The material sequenced was PBMCs. Source of these receptors: a man aged 35 to 55 in good health and CMV-seronegative. The CDR3 runs from the conserved cysteine through the conserved F or W. Each record gives: J gene, D gene, clone size, V gene, CDR3 DNA, CDR3 protein. A D gene is named only where the DNA matches it firmly. Clone size is shown for a subset of rows, as once, few, many or a class of expanded clone.

TRBJ2-2 - - TRBV7-3 TGTGCCAGCACCGAGCGAGGGACGAACACCGGGGAGCTGTTTTTT CASTERGTNTGELFF
TRBJ2-3 - - TRBV4-3 TGCGCCAGCAGCCCCTCGGGGGTCACGGATACGCAGTATTTT CASSPSGVTDTQYF
TRBJ1-4 - - TRBV9 TGTGCCAGCAGCGTAGGAGGCATTGCAACTAATGAAAAACTGTTTTTT CASSVGGIATNEKLFF
TRBJ2-3 - few TRBV28 TGTGCCAGCAGTTTTATACAGGGTCATGATACGCAGTATTTT CASSFIQGHDTQYF
TRBJ2-7 - - TRBV7-2 TGTGCCAGCAGCTTCGGCAGGGGGGCGAGTGAGCAGTACTTC CASSFGRGASEQYF
TRBJ2-1 TRBD1 - TRBV25-1 TGTGCCAGCAGTGACCCGTACGGGACAGGGGCATACAATGAGCAGTTCTTC CASSDPYGTGAYNEQFF
TRBJ2-7 - - TRBV7-9 TGTGCCAGCAGCCATAAGGGCGGGGATTACGAGCAGTACTTC CASSHKGGDYEQYF
TRBJ2-1 TRBD1 - TRBV6-6 TGTGCCAGCAGTTATGATCCAGACAGGGTAGCGGAGCAGTTCTTC CASSYDPDRVAEQFF
TRBJ1-2 TRBD1 few TRBV27 TGTGCCAGCAGCCCCCATGGGACAGGGGTAAAGGATGGCTACACCTTC CASSPHGTGVKDGYTF
TRBJ1-2 TRBD1 - TRBV7-3 TGTGCCAGCAGCTCCGGACCCGGGACAGGGGGGATCGGCTACACCTTC CASSSGPGTGGIGYTF
TRBJ2-1 - - TRBV10-2 TGCGCCAGCAGTGAGGGAGCAGGGGTCACCTACAATGAGCAGTTCTTC CASSEGAGVTYNEQFF
TRBJ2-3 TRBD1 few TRBV28 TGTGCCAGCAGACCAAGGACAGGGGGAAGCTATACGCAGTATTTT CASRPRTGGSYTQYF
TRBJ1-6 - - TRBV4-2 TGTGCCAGCAGCCAGGACAGTAATTCACCCCTCCACTTT CASSQDSNSPLHF
TRBJ2-3 TRBD1 few TRBV14 TGTGCCAGCAGCCACAACAGGGGTCCAGATACGCAGTATTTT CASSHNRGPDTQYF
TRBJ2-3 - - TRBV5-1 TGCGCCAGCAGCTACCGGACAGAAAGCACAGATACGCAGTATTTT CASSYRTESTDTQYF
TRBJ2-2 - - TRBV27 TGTGCCAGCAGTTTCACAGGTTTCACCGGGGAGCTGTTTTTT CASSFTGFTGELFF
TRBJ1-1 TRBD1 - TRBV5-1 TGCGCCAGCAGCCCAATACAGGGGGCATCGAACACTGAAGCTTTCTTT CASSPIQGASNTEAFF
TRBJ1-5 - few TRBV6-1 TGTGCCAGCAGTGTAAGCAGGTTGAGCAATCAGCCCCAGCATTTT CASSVSRLSNQPQHF
TRBJ2-1 - - TRBV11-3 TGTGCCAGCAGCTACAGGGATGAGCAGTTCTTC CASSYRDEQFF
TRBJ1-6 TRBD1 once TRBV27 TGTGCCAGCAGTTTGGAAACAGGGGGTAATTCACCCCTCCACTTT CASSLETGGNSPLHF
TRBJ1-2 - - TRBV7-9 TGTGCCAGCAGCCTCGTGGACATGCTCTATGGCTACACCTTC CASSLVDMLYGYTF
TRBJ1-4 TRBD1 - TRBV11-1 TGTGCCAGCAGCTACGGGGACAGTTCGAATGAAAAACTGTTTTTT CASSYGDSSNEKLFF
TRBJ1-2 TRBD1 - TRBV11-2 TGTGCCAGCAGCTCGACAGGGGGTCTGGCCTATGGCTACACCTTC CASSSTGGLAYGYTF
TRBJ1-2 - once TRBV6-1 TGTGCCAGCAGTGAACGGACAGTTGATGGCTACACCTTC CASSERTVDGYTF
TRBJ1-2 TRBD1 - TRBV4-1 TGCGCCAGCAGATACGGTCCGGGGACAGTCTATGGCTACACCTTC CASRYGPGTVYGYTF
TRBJ2-3 TRBD2 few TRBV7-7 TGTGCTAGCAGCACAACTAGCGGGGGAGGCGGAACGCAGTATTTT CASSTTSGGGGTQYF
TRBJ1-2 - - TRBV7-9 TGTGCCAGCAGCTCTAATCAAGATTATGGCTACACCTTC CASSSNQDYGYTF